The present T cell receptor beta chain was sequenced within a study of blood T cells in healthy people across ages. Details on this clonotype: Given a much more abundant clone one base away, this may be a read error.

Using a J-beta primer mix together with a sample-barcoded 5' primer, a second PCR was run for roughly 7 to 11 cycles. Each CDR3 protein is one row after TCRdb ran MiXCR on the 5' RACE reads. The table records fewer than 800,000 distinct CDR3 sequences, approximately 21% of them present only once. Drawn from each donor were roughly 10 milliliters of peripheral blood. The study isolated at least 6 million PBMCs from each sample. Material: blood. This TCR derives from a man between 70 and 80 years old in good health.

The CDR3 sequence: CASSLVGGGNETLFF. CDR3 nucleotides: TGTGCCAGCAGCTTGGTCGGGGGCGGCAATGAAACACTGTTTTTT. V usage is TRBV5-5 and J usage is TRBJ1-4, with a tentative D call TRBD1 (6 bases). Germline V gene lookup returns CDR1 SGHKS and CDR2 YYEKEE (reference sequence). This CDR3 is 15 amino acids long.